The TCR beta chain under discussion was sequenced for a study of cytomegalovirus exposure and HLA in healthy donors. General observations from the study: What was likely a sequencing artifact was a cluster of highly shared sequence variants.

PCR employed 60 Vbeta and 13 Jbeta primers. Profiled with immunoSEQ multiplex PCR; TCRdb holds only in-frame clones, not every one. The top ten hold less than 4% of the sample, which has around 130,000 clones, about 69% seen once. Germline V gives CDR1 GTSNPN, CDR2 SVGIG (reference sequence). The junction had 11 bases not matched to a gene; V was cut back by 3 bases and J by 7 bases. CDR3 length equals 15 residues. As for this clone: Its antigen is currently unknown.

Likely unrecorded immune exposures existed in these nominally healthy donors. V is TRBV30 and J is TRBJ1-4; the match to TRBD1 covers 7 bases. This TCR derives from a man aged 25 to 45 in good health and CMV-seronegative. Sequencing input: PBMCs. The CDR3 nucleotides are TGTGCCTGGAGGGATACAGGGGTGGTAGGTGAAAAACTGTTTTTT. This encodes CAWRDTGVVGEKLFF.